The next 18 T cell receptor beta chains were all read from a single sample in a study of HIV-infected children after antiretroviral therapy interruption. The treatment denotes: PENTA 11 planned treatment interruption arm or continuous ART arm. RNA-based 3' RACE libraries used unique molecular identifiers. TCRdb reanalysed the 3' RACE reads using MiXCR and keeps one entry per CDR3 protein. This repertoire shows around 15,000 distinct CDR3 sequences, around 3.4% found once; its top ten account for around a third. Specimen: CD45RO+ CD8+ T cells from PBMCs, pooled from several time points, collected from a donor given antiretroviral therapy, either interrupted or continuous. Noted subset: memory CD8+ CD45RO+ CD45RA- T cells. The receptor source for this set is a pool of human donors with HIV.

This clonotype was seen repeatedly, ten times or more. This sequence joins TRBV21-1 and TRBJ2-6; TRBD1, the table's D call, lacks a check against the DNA. TRBV21-1 is recorded as a pseudogene. The CDR3 consists of 15 residues. CDR3 nucleotides: TGTGCCAGCACCTGGGACAGCTCTGGGGCCAACGTCCTGACTTTC. Protein sequence: CASTWDSSGANVLTF.

This clonotype was observed many times. This chain links TRBV6-2 or TRBV6-3 with TRBJ2-7, with a weak D call TRBD2 (5 bases). The V end was cut by 2 bases, the J end by 5 bases, with 13 bases between. This CDR3 spans 14 amino acids. Germline values: CDR1 MNHEY, CDR2 SVGEGT. The CDR3: CASSYEWPGNEQYF. The CDR3 nucleotides read TGTGCCAGCAGTTACGAGTGGCCGGGGAACGAGCAGTACTTC.

The chain recombines TRBV5-1 with TRBJ2-7, with D perhaps TRBD2 (7 bases). The CDR3 is 16 amino acids. V shed 0 bases and J shed 1 base, with 14 bases lying between them. The germline V gene encodes CDR1 SGHRS and CDR2 YFSETQ. The CDR3 loop reads CASSLAGQRGSYEQYF. The CDR3 DNA reads as TGCGCCAGCAGCTTGGCCGGACAGCGGGGTTCCTACGAGCAGTACTTC.

Ten or more counts support this clonotype. The chain links TRBV10-1 to TRBJ1-5; the match to TRBD1 covers 8 bases. Germline-derived CDR1 and CDR2 are WNHNN and SYGVQD (reference sequence). The CDR3 is 13 residues long. After removal of 5 bases from V and 4 bases from J, the junction contained 1 base not matched to a gene. In nucleotides, the CDR3 is TGCGCCAGCAGTTGGACAGGGAATCAGCCCCAGCATTTT. The encoded protein is CASSWTGNQPQHF.

This clonotype was recorded at least ten times. The chain recombines TRBV7-6 with TRBJ2-2; D call uncertain. V gave up 5 bases and J gave up 8 bases, with 9 bases separating them. The CDR3 loop spans 12 amino acids. The germline CDR1 and CDR2 sequences are SGHVS and FNYEAQ. CDR3 in DNA: TGTGCCAGCAGCCCCTTTTTGGGGGAGCTGTTTTTT. This sequence encodes CASSPFLGELFF.

The table lists this clonotype with many counts. This chain links TRBV12-3 or TRBV12-4 with TRBJ2-1; D is perhaps TRBD1 (6 bases). There are 16 residues in the CDR3. Deletions cut 7 bases from V and 2 bases from J, with 18 bases between. CDR3 in DNA: TGTGCCAGCACCCCCGTGTCGGACAGCACCTACAATGAGCAGTTCTTC. This gives the protein CASTPVSDSTYNEQFF.

This clonotype was recorded at least ten times. The chain is built from TRBV20-1 and TRBJ2-2; D ambiguous. V was clipped by 3 bases and J by 6 bases, with 17 bases between them. This CDR3 spans 15 amino acids. CDR1 DFQATT and CDR2 SNEGSKA come from the germline V gene (reference sequence). The CDR3 loop reads CSASDLSSDAGELFF. The CDR3 DNA is TGCAGTGCTAGTGACCTCTCCAGCGACGCCGGGGAGCTGTTTTTT.

This clonotype was picked up many times. For the CDR3, the DNA is TGTGCCAGCAAGGGGGGAGCGGGGGGGGCAGATACGCAGTATTTT. It is translated as CASKGGAGGADTQYF. This rearrangement joins TRBV6-1 to TRBJ2-3; 10 bases are a match to TRBD2. V was clipped by 7 bases and J by 4 bases; unmatched bases: 8. The germline CDR1 and CDR2 sequences are MNHNS and SASEGT. There are 15 residues in the CDR3.

In this sample, this clonotype turned up many times. V gene TRBV5-1 combines with J gene TRBJ1-1; the D is unclear. Germline V gene sequence: CDR1 SGHRS, CDR2 YFSETQ. The V end was cut by 5 bases, the J end by 8 bases, with 16 bases between. The CDR3 loop spans 13 amino acids. Written as DNA, the CDR3 is TGCGCCAGCAGTTCGGTTACAGACCCCGAAGCTTTCTTT. It translates to CASSSVTDPEAFF.

This clonotype was counted at least ten times. The chain couples TRBV18 to TRBJ1-1, with D tentatively TRBD1 (5 bases). Between the trimmed V and J ends, which lost 6 bases and 3 bases, there was a span of 17 bases. Germline loops: CDR1 KGHSH, CDR2 LQKENI. The CDR3 contains 15 residues. The CDR3 DNA is TGTGCCAGCTCCCGAGGGGTGTCGGGTGACACTGAAGCTTTCTTT. This encodes CASSRGVSGDTEAFF.

This clonotype was counted many times. V usage is TRBV6-4 and J usage is TRBJ1-1, with D unresolved. This CDR3 is built from 14 residues. From germline, CDR1 is MRHNA and CDR2 SNTAGT. Trimming removed 3 bases at V and 5 bases at J, with 13 bases between. The CDR3 protein is CASSEGGGNTEAFF. The CDR3 DNA sequence: TGTGCCAGCAGTGAAGGTGGCGGTAATACTGAAGCTTTCTTT.

This clonotype was recorded many times. The gene calls are TRBV6-6 and TRBJ1-1, with D unclear. CDR1 is MNHNY and CDR2 is SVGAGI in the germline V gene (reference sequence). This CDR3 has 14 amino acids. The V end was cut by 2 bases, the J end by 1 base, with 8 bases between. The CDR3 nucleotides are TGTGCCAGCAGTTACGGAACGGGGAACACTGAAGCTTTCTTT. Residues: CASSYGTGNTEAFF.

In this sample, this clonotype turned up many times. This rearrangement joins TRBV3-1 to TRBJ2-1, with 7 bases aligning to TRBD2. Losses at the gene ends were 0 bases for V and 2 bases for J; bases not matched to a gene: 10. CDR3 size: 18 residues. Germline V gene sequence: CDR1 LGHDT, CDR2 YNNKEL (reference sequence). The CDR3 is CASSQDYYGTTPYNEQFF. The CDR3 nucleotides are TGTGCCAGCAGCCAAGATTATTATGGGACTACCCCCTACAATGAGCAGTTCTTC.

This clonotype was detected many times. V is TRBV20-1 and J is TRBJ2-7, with 7 bases lining up with TRBD2. The ends lost 5 bases at V and 7 bases at J; junction bases unmatched: 5. The V gene's germline CDR1 is DFQATT and CDR2 SNEGSKA (reference sequence). The length of the CDR3 is 11 residues. The CDR3: CSALRLAEQYF. The CDR3 DNA reads TGCAGTGCTTTGCGACTAGCAGAGCAGTACTTC.

The chain joins TRBV10-1 to TRBJ1-5; 7 bases map to TRBD1. With V trimmed by 5 bases and J by 0 bases, 19 bases remained unmatched. This CDR3 region has 20 residues. Germline V gene sequence: CDR1 WNHNN, CDR2 SYGVQD (reference sequence). For the CDR3, the DNA is TGCGCCAGCAGTAGTTTCAGGGGGTCCCCAATAAGCAATAGCAATCAGCCCCAGCATTTT. Encoded protein: CASSSFRGSPISNSNQPQHF.

There are many counts of this clonotype. The DNA is left out, because the CDR3 cannot be placed on it with certainty; the CDR3 is given as TCRdb lists it. This chain links TRBV7-3 with TRBJ2-1; the D segment call TRBD1 is taken from the table without a DNA check. The CDR3 is 23 amino acids long, termini counted. Per the germline V gene, CDR1 is SGHTA and CDR2 is FQGTGA. This CDR3 reads CASRDSAVYLCASSPDSGNEQFF.

There are many counts of this clonotype. The J gene is TRBJ2-5, the V gene TRBV21-1; TRBD1, the table's D call, was not compared with the DNA. TRBV21-1 is described as a pseudogene. The length of the CDR3 is 15 residues. Here the CDR3 DNA reads TGTGCCAGCAGCAAGGGGGGACACCGCCAAGAGACCCAGTACTTC. It encodes CASSKGGHRQETQYF.

V is TRBV20-1 and J is TRBJ2-7; D is unclear. CDR1 and CDR2 from the germline V gene are DFQATT and SNEGSKA (reference sequence). Trimming cost V 3 bases and J 0 bases, with 15 bases left between them. The CDR3 consists of 15 residues. CDR3 loop: CSASLRRRHSYEQYF. CDR3 coding DNA: TGCAGTGCTAGCTTACGGCGAAGGCACTCCTACGAGCAGTACTTC.